Below are 18 T cell receptor beta chains sequenced from a single sample in a study of beta chain features in type 1 diabetes. All of the isolated RNA was reverse transcribed, so expressed TCRB transcripts were sequenced. The method was immunoSEQ multiplex PCR; TCRdb's version includes in-frame clones alone and lacks a portion of them. This sample has hundreds of thousands of clones, with less than 20% found just once. The sample consisted of naive CD4+ T cells from blood. All receptors derive from a man aged 18 to 35 in good health.

The V and J genes are TRBV28 and TRBJ2-5, with TRBD2 matching 7 bases. The CDR3 loop spans 12 amino acids. Per germline, CDR1 MDHEN and CDR2 SYDVKM. V lost 8 bases and J lost 3; bases outside the gene matches: 3. DNA of the CDR3: TGTGCCAGCCGGGACTATAAAGAGACCCAGTACTTC. Its translation: CASRDYKETQYF.

The rearrangement links TRBV19 to TRBJ1-1, with D possibly TRBD1 on 6 matching bases. Trimming took 7 bases from V and 2 from J, leaving 14 bases between them. The CDR3 runs 14 residues. Germline-derived CDR1 and CDR2 are LNHDA and SQIVND (reference sequence). CDR3 bases: TGTGCCAGTAAATGGACAGCTTTTAACACTGAAGCTTTCTTT. Its translation: CASKWTAFNTEAFF.

The V and J genes are TRBV6-6 and TRBJ1-2, with D possibly matching TRBD1 (6 bases). This CDR3 comprises 13 residues. V was pared by 5 bases and J by 8 bases, with 15 bases between. CDR1 and CDR2 (germline): MNHNY, SVGAGI (reference sequence). In DNA, the CDR3 is TGTGCCAGCAGTCCACAGGGTTTAGGGGGCTACACCTTC. Encoded protein: CASSPQGLGGYTF.

This chain links TRBV7-2 with TRBJ1-2; 7 nucleotides match TRBD1. V lost 5 bases and J lost 4; bases outside the gene matches: 10. The CDR3 contains 15 residues. The germline V gene has CDR1 SGHTA and CDR2 FQGNSA. CDR3 residues: CASSPTLAGGYGYTF. CDR3 bases: TGTGCCAGCAGCCCGACCTTGGCAGGGGGCTATGGCTACACCTTC.

The chain employs TRBV11-1 and TRBJ2-1; 10 bases line up with TRBD2. Germline V CDR1 and CDR2: SGHAT, FQDESV (reference sequence). The V and J ends lost 4 bases and 4 bases, in that order; junction bases with no gene match: 4. The CDR3 extends over 15 amino acids. The chain's CDR3 is CASSSGLASYNEQFF. As DNA, the CDR3 is TGTGCCAGCAGCTCGGGACTAGCGAGTTACAATGAGCAGTTCTTC.

The chain uses TRBV5-1 and TRBJ2-1; no clear D. With 4 bases removed from V and 4 bases from J, the gap between germline ends came to 15 bases. There are 15 residues in the CDR3. Germline values: CDR1 SGHRS, CDR2 YFSETQ. Here the CDR3 DNA reads TGCGCCAGCAGCCCCCAAGGGTCTTGGTACAATGAGCAGTTCTTC. Its translation is CASSPQGSWYNEQFF. Drawing the rest from reference TRBV5-1 and TRBJ2-1, the complete variable domain is KAGVTQTPRYLIKTRGQQVTLSCSPISGHRSVSWYQQTPGQGLQFLFEYFSETQRNKGNFPGRFSGRQFSNSRSEMNVSTLELGDSALYLCASSPQGSWYNEQFFGPGTRLTVL.

A few counts support this clone. The chain links TRBV28 to TRBJ2-3; perhaps TRBD1 as D (6 bases). Germline V gene lookup returns CDR1 MDHEN and CDR2 SYDVKM. The CDR3 loop spans 15 amino acids. V lost 5 bases and J lost 4, with 16 bases in between. CDR3 DNA: TGTGCCAGCAGTAAAAATACAGGGATGGCAGATACGCAGTATTTT. It encodes CASSKNTGMADTQYF.

The rearrangement joins TRBV5-8 to TRBJ1-1; possibly TRBD1 for D (6 bases). Germline V lookup: CDR1 SGHTS, CDR2 YDEGEE. The CDR3 totals 15 residues. V was trimmed by 0 bases and J by 1 base, leaving 10 bases between them. CDR3 coding DNA: TGTGCCAGCAGCTTGGAAGGGGGGAGGAACACTGAAGCTTTCTTT. Translation: CASSLEGGRNTEAFF.

This clone was detected a few times. J is TRBJ2-4 and V is TRBV6-5; 9 nucleotides line up with TRBD1. The germline V gene encodes CDR1 MNHEY and CDR2 SVGAGI. The CDR3 has 14 amino acids. V lost 7 bases to trimming and J lost 8 bases; unmatched junction nucleotides: 9. The CDR3 spells CASTPPGQGDIQYF. In DNA form, the CDR3 reads TGTGCCAGCACCCCTCCGGGACAGGGAGACATTCAGTACTTC.

This clone was observed a few times. The rearrangement links TRBV7-9 to TRBJ2-5; 12 bases agree with TRBD2. J gave up 7 bases and V 5 bases, and 8 bases lay outside the gene matches. Germline loops: CDR1 SEHNR, CDR2 FQNEAQ (reference sequence). The CDR3 runs to 15 residues. This CDR3 is CASSPGLAGIVTQYF. The CDR3 DNA sequence: TGTGCCAGCAGCCCCGGACTAGCGGGGATCGTGACCCAGTACTTC.

DNA of the CDR3: TGTGCCAGCAGCTTGAGACAGGGGGTGAATGAGCAGTTCTTC. Translating it yields CASSLRQGVNEQFF. The rearrangement links TRBV5-4 to TRBJ2-1; 9 bases match TRBD1. The germline V gene has CDR1 SGHNT and CDR2 YYREEE (reference sequence). Unmatched junction bases numbered 3, after V lost 1 base and J lost 7 bases. CDR3 length: 14 amino acids.

This clone was detected a few times. An end of the junction differs from the germline gene, which may be a read error. The gene calls are TRBV18 and TRBJ1-1, with a tentative D call TRBD1 (5 bases). CDR3 length: 11 amino acids. Germline V gives CDR1 KGHSH, CDR2 LQKENI. The CDR3 sequence is CASSPDRGADF. The CDR3 DNA reads TGTGCCAGCTCACCGGATAGAGGGGCGGACTTT.

The chain carries TRBV21-1 and TRBJ2-1; the table's D call of TRBD2 was not tested on the DNA. TRBV21-1 is reported as a pseudogene. The CDR3 length is 18 residues. The CDR3 is CASSKSLAGGSSYNEQFF. The CDR3 region has the DNA TGTGCCAGCAGCAAAAGTCTAGCGGGAGGGAGCTCCTACAATGAGCAGTTCTTC.

The rearrangement joins TRBV28 to TRBJ2-7; TRBD2 matches at 9 bases. Germline values: CDR1 MDHEN, CDR2 SYDVKM. The CDR3 has 14 amino acids. J lost 2 bases, V lost 3 bases, and 2 bases had no gene match. DNA for the CDR3: TGTGCCAGCAGTTTGCCTAGCGGGGCCTACGAGCAGTACTTC. Its translation is CASSLPSGAYEQYF.

Only a few counts were recorded for this clone. The gene calls are TRBV7-2 and TRBJ2-7, with 10 bases that match TRBD2. Per the germline V gene, CDR1 is SGHTA and CDR2 is FQGNSA. Unmatched junction bases numbered 9, after V lost 5 bases and J lost 2 bases. The CDR3 consists of 16 residues. CDR3 bases: TGTGCCAGCAGCGTACTGCTAGCGGGGGCACCCTACGAGCAGTACTTC. It specifies CASSVLLAGAPYEQYF.

This clone has just a few counts. V is TRBV7-2 and J is TRBJ1-3; TRBD1 aligns across 8 bases. Germline CDR1 and CDR2: SGHTA and FQGNSA. J was trimmed by 5 bases and V by 4 bases; bases with no gene match: 1. CDR3 size: 13 residues. In DNA form, the CDR3 reads TGTGCCAGCAGCTCAGGGGGCCGAAACACCATATATTTT. Encoded protein: CASSSGGRNTIYF.

The rearrangement joins TRBV29-1 to TRBJ2-1; D ambiguous. V lost 8 bases and J lost 10, with 18 bases in between. The CDR3 length is 12 residues. CDR1 and CDR2 (germline): SQVTM, ANQGSEA. The CDR3 is CSLIPVPGEQFF. CDR3 DNA: TGCAGCCTGATACCGGTCCCCGGGGAGCAGTTCTTC.

J is TRBJ2-2 and V is TRBV9; no reliable D call. V was shortened by 0 bases and J by 1 base, with 13 bases between the two germline ends. The CDR3 runs 17 residues. CDR1 is SGDLS and CDR2 is YYNGEE in the germline V gene. Written as DNA, the CDR3 is TGTGCCAGCAGCGTAGTCTTGTGGACCTTGAACACCGGGGAGCTGTTTTTT. Translated: CASSVVLWTLNTGELFF.